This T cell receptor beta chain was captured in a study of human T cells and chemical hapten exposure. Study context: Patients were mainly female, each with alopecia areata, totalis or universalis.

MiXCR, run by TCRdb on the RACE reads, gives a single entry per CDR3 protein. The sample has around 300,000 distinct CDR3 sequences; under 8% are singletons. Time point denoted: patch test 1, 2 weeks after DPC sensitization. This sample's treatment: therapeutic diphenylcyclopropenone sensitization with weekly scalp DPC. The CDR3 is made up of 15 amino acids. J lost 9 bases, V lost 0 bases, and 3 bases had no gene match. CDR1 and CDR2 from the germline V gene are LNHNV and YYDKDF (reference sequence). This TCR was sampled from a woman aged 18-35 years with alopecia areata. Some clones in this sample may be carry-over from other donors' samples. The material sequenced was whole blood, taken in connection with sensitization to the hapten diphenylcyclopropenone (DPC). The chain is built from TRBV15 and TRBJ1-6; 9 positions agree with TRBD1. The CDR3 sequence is CATSREGQGSSPLHF. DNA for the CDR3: TGTGCCACCAGCAGAGAGGGACAGGGATCTTCACCCCTCCACTTT. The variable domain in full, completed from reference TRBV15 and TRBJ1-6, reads DAMVIQNPRYQVTQFGKPVTLSCSQTLNHNVMYWYQQKSSQAPKLLFHYYDKDFNNEADTPDNFQSRRPNTSFCFLDIRSPGLGDTAMYLCATSREGQGSSPLHFGNGTRLTVT.